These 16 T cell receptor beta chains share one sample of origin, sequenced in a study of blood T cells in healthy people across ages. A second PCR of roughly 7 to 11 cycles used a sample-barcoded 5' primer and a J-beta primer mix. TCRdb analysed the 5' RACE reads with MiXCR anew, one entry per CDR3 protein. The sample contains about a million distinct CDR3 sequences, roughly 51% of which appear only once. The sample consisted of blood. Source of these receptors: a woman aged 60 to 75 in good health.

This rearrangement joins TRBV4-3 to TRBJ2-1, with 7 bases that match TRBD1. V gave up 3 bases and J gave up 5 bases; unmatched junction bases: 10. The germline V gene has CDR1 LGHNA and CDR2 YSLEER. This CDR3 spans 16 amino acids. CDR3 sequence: CASSHDVAGGNNEQFF. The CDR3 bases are TGCGCCAGCAGCCATGATGTTGCAGGGGGAAACAATGAGCAGTTCTTC.

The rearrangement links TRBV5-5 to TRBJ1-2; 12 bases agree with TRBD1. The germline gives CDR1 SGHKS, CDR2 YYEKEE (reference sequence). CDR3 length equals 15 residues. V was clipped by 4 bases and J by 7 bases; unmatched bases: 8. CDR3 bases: TGTGCCAGCAGCCGACCGGGACAGGGGGCCCGTGGCTACACCTTC. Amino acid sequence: CASSRPGQGARGYTF.

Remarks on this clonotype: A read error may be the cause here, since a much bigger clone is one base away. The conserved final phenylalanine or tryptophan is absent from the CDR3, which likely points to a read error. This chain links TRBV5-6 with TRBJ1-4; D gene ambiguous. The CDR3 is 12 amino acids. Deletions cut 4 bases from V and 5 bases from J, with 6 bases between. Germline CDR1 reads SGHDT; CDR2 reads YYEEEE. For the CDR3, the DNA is TGTGCCAGCAGCCGCCTAAATGAAAAACTGTTTATT. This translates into CASSRLNEKLFI.

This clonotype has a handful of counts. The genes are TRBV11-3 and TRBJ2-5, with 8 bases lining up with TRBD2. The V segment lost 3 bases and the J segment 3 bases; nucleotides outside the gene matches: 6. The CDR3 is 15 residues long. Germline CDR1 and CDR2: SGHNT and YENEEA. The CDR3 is CASSLGLGQKETQYF. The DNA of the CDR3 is TGTGCCAGCAGCTTGGGACTAGGACAGAAAGAGACCCAGTACTTC.

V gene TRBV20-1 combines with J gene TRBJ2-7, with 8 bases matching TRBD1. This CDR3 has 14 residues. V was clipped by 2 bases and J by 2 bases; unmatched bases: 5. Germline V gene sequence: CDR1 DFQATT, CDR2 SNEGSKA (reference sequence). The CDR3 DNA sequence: TGCAGTGCTAGAAAGACAGGGGCCACCTACGAGCAGTACTTC. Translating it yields CSARKTGATYEQYF.

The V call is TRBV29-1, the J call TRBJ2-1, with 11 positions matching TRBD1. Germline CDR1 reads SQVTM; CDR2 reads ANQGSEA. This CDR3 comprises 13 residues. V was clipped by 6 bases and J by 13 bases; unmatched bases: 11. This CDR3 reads CSVDRGREETQFF. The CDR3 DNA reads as TGCAGCGTGGACAGGGGGCGAGAAGAGACCCAGTTCTTC.

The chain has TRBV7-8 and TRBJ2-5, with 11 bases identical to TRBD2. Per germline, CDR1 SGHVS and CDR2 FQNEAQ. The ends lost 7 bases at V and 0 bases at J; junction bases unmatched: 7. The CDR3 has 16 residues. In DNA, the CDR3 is TGTGCCAGCACCCAAACTAGCGGGAGAGACCAAGAGACCCAGTACTTC. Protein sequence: CASTQTSGRDQETQYF.

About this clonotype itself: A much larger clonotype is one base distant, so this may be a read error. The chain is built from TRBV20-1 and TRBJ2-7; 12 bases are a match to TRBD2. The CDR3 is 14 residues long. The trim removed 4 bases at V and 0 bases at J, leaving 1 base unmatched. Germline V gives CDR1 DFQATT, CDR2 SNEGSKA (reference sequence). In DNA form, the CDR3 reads TGCAGTGCTAAGACTAGCGGGAGCTCCTACGAGCAGTACTTC. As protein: CSAKTSGSSYEQYF.

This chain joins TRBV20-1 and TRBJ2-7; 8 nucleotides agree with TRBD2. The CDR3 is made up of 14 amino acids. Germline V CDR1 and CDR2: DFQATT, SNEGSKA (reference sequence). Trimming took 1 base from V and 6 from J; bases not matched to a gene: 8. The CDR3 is CSARAVEREREQYF. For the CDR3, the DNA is TGCAGTGCTAGAGCTGTAGAGCGGGAGCGCGAGCAGTACTTC.

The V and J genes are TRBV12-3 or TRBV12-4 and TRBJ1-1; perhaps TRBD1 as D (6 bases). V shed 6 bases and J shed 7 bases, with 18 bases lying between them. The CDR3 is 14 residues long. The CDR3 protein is CASSLRGGQGEAFF. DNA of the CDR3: TGTGCCAGCAGCTTACGCGGGGGACAAGGTGAAGCTTTCTTT.

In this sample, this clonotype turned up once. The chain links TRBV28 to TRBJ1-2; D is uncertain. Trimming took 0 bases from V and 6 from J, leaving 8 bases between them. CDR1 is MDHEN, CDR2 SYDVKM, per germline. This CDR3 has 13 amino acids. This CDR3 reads CASSLWAGDGYTF. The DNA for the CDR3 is TGTGCCAGCAGTTTATGGGCCGGGGATGGCTACACCTTC.

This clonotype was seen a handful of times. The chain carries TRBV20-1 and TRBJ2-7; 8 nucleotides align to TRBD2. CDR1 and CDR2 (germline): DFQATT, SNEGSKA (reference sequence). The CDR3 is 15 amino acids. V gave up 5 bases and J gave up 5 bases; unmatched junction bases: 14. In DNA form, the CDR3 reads TGCAGTGCTGGAAAAGGGGGGGCGGGAGGAAACGAGCAGTACTTC. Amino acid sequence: CSAGKGGAGGNEQYF.

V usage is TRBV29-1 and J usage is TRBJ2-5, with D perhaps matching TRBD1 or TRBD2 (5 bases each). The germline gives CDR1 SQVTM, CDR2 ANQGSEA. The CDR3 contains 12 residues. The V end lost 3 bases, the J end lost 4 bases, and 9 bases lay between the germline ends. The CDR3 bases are TGCAGCGTTGAGGGGGTTGGAGAGACCCAGTACTTC. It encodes CSVEGVGETQYF.

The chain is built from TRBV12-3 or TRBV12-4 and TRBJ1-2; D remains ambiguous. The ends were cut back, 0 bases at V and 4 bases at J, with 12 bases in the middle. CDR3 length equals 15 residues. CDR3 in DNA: TGTGCCAGCAGTTTAGCGCCGCCGGAATTCTATGGCTACACCTTC. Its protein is CASSLAPPEFYGYTF.

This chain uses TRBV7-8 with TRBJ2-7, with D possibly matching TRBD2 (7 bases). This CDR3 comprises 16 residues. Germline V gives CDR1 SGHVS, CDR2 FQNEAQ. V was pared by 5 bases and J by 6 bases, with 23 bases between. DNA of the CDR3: TGTGCCAGCAGCCCTGCTTGGGGGGGGCGAACCATCGAGCAGTACTTC. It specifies CASSPAWGGRTIEQYF.

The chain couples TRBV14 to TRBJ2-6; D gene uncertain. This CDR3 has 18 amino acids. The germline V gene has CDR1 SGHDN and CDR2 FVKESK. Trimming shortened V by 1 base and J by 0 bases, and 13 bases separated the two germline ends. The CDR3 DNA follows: TGTGCCAGCAGCCAAGTGGGGTTCGTTACCTCTGGGGCCAACGTCCTGACTTTC. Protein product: CASSQVGFVTSGANVLTF.